The clone carrying this T cell receptor beta chain was recorded a few times. Its antigen is unidentified. Time point defined: newly diagnosed GD, antithyroid drugs for less than 3 months. Isolated PBMC RNA provided the starting material for the TCR library. This CDR3 region has 16 residues. Losses at the gene ends were 8 bases for V and 8 bases for J; bases not matched to a gene: 12. Per germline, CDR1 SEHNR and CDR2 FQNEAQ (reference sequence). These data come from a study of regulatory T cells in long-lasting Graves disease. The overall study: Graves' patients (newly diagnosed) had been on antithyroid drugs under 3 months.

Library construction for TCR beta used iRepertoire HTBI primers and Arm-PCR of CDR3 regions. Each CDR3 protein gets one entry after TCRdb re-called the multiplex PCR reads with MiXCR. The sample has 350,000 to 500,000 distinct CDR3 sequences; 16% are singletons. The study, taken as a whole, reports: Analyses excluded thyroid tissue, covering peripheral blood alone.

The same sample was also studied in work on T cells in Graves' hyperthyroidism and ophthalmopathy. From that second work: When the TCR CDR3 underwent first-round RT-PCR, the HTBI primer set was used.

This material consisted of peripheral blood mononuclear cells (PBMCs), taken at new diagnosis, from a patient treated with antithyroid drugs. V is TRBV7-9 and J is TRBJ2-1; 13 bases are a match to TRBD2. This receptor was identified in a young woman with Graves disease. CDR3 loop: CASHTQLAGGADEQFF. In DNA, the CDR3 is TGTGCCAGCCATACCCAACTAGCGGGAGGGGCCGATGAGCAGTTCTTC.